The TCR beta chain under discussion was sequenced for a study of CD8 T cells in ankylosing spondylitis. Study results and caveats: Among TCR beta sequences, a motif of several highly homologous variants appeared characteristic of ankylosing spondylitis blood. Matched ankylosing spondylitis synovial fluid reportedly contained a significantly enriched population of disease-linked clones.

This clonotype occurred many times. As yet, its antigen is unknown. Via MiXCR, TCRdb re-called the 5' RACE reads, giving one row per CDR3 protein. The sample lists some 130,000 distinct CDR3 sequences, 7.5% to 9.5% occurring once. The length of the CDR3 is 14 residues. Germline lookup yields CDR1 SGHVS and CDR2 FNYEAQ. V lost 3 bases, J lost 4 bases, and 9 bases lay in between. The clonotype originates from a male donor with ankylosing spondylitis. This sequence joins TRBV7-6 and TRBJ2-2, with TRBD1 as a possible D gene (5 bases). Sequencing input: synovial fluid, either unsorted or a sorted T cell fraction (not recorded which). This CDR3 reads CASSFITGTGELFF. The CDR3 nucleotides are TGTGCCAGCAGCTTCATTACAGGCACCGGGGAGCTGTTTTTT.